Listed below are T cell receptor beta chains from one sample, sequenced in a study of T-cell memory formation after mild COVID-19. TCRdb itself ran the 5' RACE reads through MiXCR, one entry per CDR3 protein. The sample comprises approximately 560,000 distinct CDR3 sequences, around a sixth of which are singletons, and about 7.5% rests with the top ten. Source material: PBMCs or a T cell subset sorted from them (not recorded which). These TCRs come from an adult woman who had mild COVID-19 (a few samples of this study predate the infection). Cell type and time point are not known. Each CDR3 is given with its conserved first and last residue. The D gene is left open where the match is weak. Size is omitted from some rows. Given values are once, few, many or a class for expanded clones.

J,size,D,V,CDR3,DNA
TRBJ1-4,NA,NA,TRBV20-1,CSAPSGANEKLFF,TGCAGTGCTCCGAGTGGAGCTAATGAAAAACTGTTTTTT
TRBJ2-3,few,NA,TRBV5-1,CASSSRADSTDTQYF,TGCGCCAGCAGCTCCCGGGCAGATAGCACAGATACGCAGTATTTT
TRBJ2-7,NA,NA,TRBV13,CASSLSRAVYEQYF,TGTGCCAGCAGCTTAAGCAGGGCCGTCTACGAGCAGTACTTC
TRBJ2-7,NA,TRBD1,TRBV20-1,CSARVYSDRENIYEQYF,TGCAGTGCTAGAGTCTACTCAGACAGGGAAAATATCTACGAGCAGTACTTC
TRBJ2-5,few,NA,TRBV7-2,CASSRAGGASTETQYF,TGTGCCAGCAGCCGCGCCGGCGGGGCTAGCACCGAGACCCAGTACTTC
TRBJ2-1,few,NA,TRBV9,CASSVGGTHIYNEQFF,TGTGCCAGCAGCGTAGGCGGGACACACATTTACAATGAGCAGTTCTTC
TRBJ2-3,few,TRBD1,TRBV7-9,CASSFDRAPVVGTQYF,TGTGCCAGCAGCTTCGACAGGGCACCGGTGGTGGGTACGCAGTATTTT
TRBJ2-7,few,NA,TRBV25-1,CASSERAGEQYF,TGTGCCAGCAGTGAACGGGCTGGGGAGCAGTACTTC
TRBJ2-5,NA,TRBD1,TRBV3-1,CASSHGQGYETQYF,TGTGCCAGCAGCCACGGACAGGGTTACGAGACCCAGTACTTC
TRBJ2-7,few,NA,TRBV10-3,CAISDPWGEMPYEQYF,TGTGCCATCAGTGACCCTTGGGGGGAGATGCCCTACGAGCAGTACTTC
TRBJ1-1,NA,NA,TRBV29-1,CSVRLNTEAFF,TGCAGCGTTCGGTTGAACACTGAAGCTTTCTTT
TRBJ1-2,NA,NA,TRBV30,CAWSADGHSRSNYGYTF,TGTGCCTGGAGTGCGGACGGACATTCCCGAAGTAACTATGGCTACACCTTC
TRBJ2-1,many,NA,TRBV11-2,CASSSLTGSSYNEQFF,TGTGCCAGCAGTAGCTTAACGGGGAGCTCCTACAATGAGCAGTTCTTC
TRBJ1-5,few,NA,TRBV7-2,CASSPRYSNQPQHF,TGTGCCAGCAGCCCGAGGTATAGCAATCAGCCCCAGCATTTT
TRBJ1-1,few,NA,TRBV19,CASSIGTQKAFF,TGTGCCAGTAGTATTGGGACCCAAAAAGCTTTCTTT
TRBJ1-1,NA,NA,TRBV3-1,CASSQGTRVNTEAFF,TGTGCCAGCAGCCAAGGAACTAGGGTGAACACTGAAGCTTTCTTT
TRBJ2-7,NA,NA,TRBV5-1,CASKEHPRSEQYF,TGCGCCAGCAAGGAGCATCCTCGAAGCGAGCAGTACTTC
TRBJ1-2,NA,NA,TRBV29-1,CSVVPFTGPDGYTF,TGCAGCGTTGTACCTTTTACAGGGCCGGATGGCTACACCTTC
TRBJ2-7,NA,NA,TRBV7-3,CASSLKAGYEQYF,TGTGCCAGCAGCTTGAAGGCAGGCTACGAGCAGTACTTC
TRBJ1-1,few,NA,TRBV3-1,CASSRRMADEAFF,TGTGCCAGCAGCCGCCGGATGGCAGATGAAGCTTTCTTT
TRBJ2-6,NA,NA,TRBV25-1,CASSSRHPSGANVLTF,TGTGCCAGCAGTTCTCGACACCCCTCTGGGGCCAACGTCCTGACTTTC
TRBJ1-2,few,NA,TRBV12-3/TRBV12-4,CASSPRPYGYTF,TGTGCCAGCAGTCCACGTCCCTATGGCTACACCTTC
TRBJ2-1,few,NA,TRBV4-2,CASSRIEGIYNEQFF,TGTGCCAGCAGCCGAATAGAGGGCATATACAATGAGCAGTTCTTC
TRBJ2-3,few,TRBD2,TRBV12-3/TRBV12-4,CASSPARVAGIRSSTDTQYF,TGTGCCAGCAGTCCTGCTCGGGTAGCGGGGATTCGTTCCTCCACAGATACGCAGTATTTT
TRBJ2-5,NA,TRBD2,TRBV6-5,CASRRTSGGGETQYF,TGTGCCAGCAGACGGACTAGCGGGGGAGGAGAGACCCAGTACTTC
TRBJ1-2,few,TRBD1,TRBV6-1,CASTRGTGESYGYTF,TGTGCCAGCACTCGAGGGACAGGGGAATCCTATGGCTACACCTTC
TRBJ2-3,many,TRBD1,TRBV5-1,CASSLGQGYTDTQYF,TGCGCCAGCAGCTTGGGACAGGGGTACACAGATACGCAGTATTTT
TRBJ2-1,few,NA,TRBV9,CASSVGAYNEQFF,TGTGCCAGCAGCGTAGGCGCTTACAATGAGCAGTTCTTC
TRBJ2-1,few,TRBD1,TRBV4-1,CASSQDPHPGQGTSTFF,TGCGCCAGCAGCCAAGATCCGCACCCGGGACAGGGGACGTCGACGTTCTTC
TRBJ2-7,NA,NA,TRBV5-1,CASSPGPNSYEQYF,TGCGCCAGCAGCCCTGGACCAAACTCCTACGAGCAGTACTTC
TRBJ2-1,few,NA,TRBV7-9,CASSLEVRMSSYNEQFF,TGTGCCAGCAGCTTAGAAGTTAGAATGAGCTCCTACAATGAGCAGTTCTTC
TRBJ1-4,NA,NA,TRBV4-3,CASSQDPVSATNEKLFF,TGCGCCAGCAGCCAAGATCCGGTCTCCGCAACTAATGAAAAACTGTTTTTT
TRBJ2-7,NA,NA,TRBV15,CATSRDRRVGSREQYF,TGTGCCACCAGCAGAGATAGGAGGGTTGGATCGAGGGAGCAGTACTTC
TRBJ1-3,NA,NA,TRBV7-2,CASSNQISSPWTATGNTIYF,TGTGCCAGCAGCAACCAAATTTCCAGCCCTTGGACAGCCACTGGAAACACCATATATTTT
TRBJ1-2,few,NA,TRBV7-6,CASSPGGRDYGYTF,TGTGCCAGCAGCCCCGGCGGCAGGGACTATGGCTACACCTTC
TRBJ2-7,few,TRBD1,TRBV30,CAWTGDRSAYEQYF,TGTGCCTGGACCGGGGACAGATCCGCCTACGAGCAGTACTTC
TRBJ2-5,NA,TRBD2,TRBV5-1,CASTLGGRGETQYF,TGCGCCAGCACCCTGGGAGGGAGGGGAGAGACCCAGTACTTC
TRBJ1-1,NA,NA,TRBV23-1,CASSQGGAGNTEAFF,TGCGCCAGCAGTCAAGGAGGAGCGGGAAACACTGAAGCTTTCTTT
TRBJ2-7,NA,NA,TRBV19,CASSSRGVSYEQYF,TGTGCCAGTAGTAGCAGGGGAGTCTCCTACGAGCAGTACTTC